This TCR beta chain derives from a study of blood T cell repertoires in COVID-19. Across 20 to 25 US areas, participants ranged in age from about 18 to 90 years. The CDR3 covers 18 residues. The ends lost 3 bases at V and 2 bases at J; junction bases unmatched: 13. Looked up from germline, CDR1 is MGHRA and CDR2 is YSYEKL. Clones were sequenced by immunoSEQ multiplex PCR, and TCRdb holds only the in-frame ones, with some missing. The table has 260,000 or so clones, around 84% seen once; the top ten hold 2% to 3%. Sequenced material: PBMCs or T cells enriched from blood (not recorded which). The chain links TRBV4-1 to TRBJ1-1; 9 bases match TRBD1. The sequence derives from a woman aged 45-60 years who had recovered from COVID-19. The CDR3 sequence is CASSHPLRDRVGNTEAFF. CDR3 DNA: TGCGCCAGCAGCCATCCCCTCCGGGACAGGGTTGGAAACACTGAAGCTTTCTTT.